This passage covers 16 T cell receptor beta chains from one sample sequenced in a study of blood T cell repertoires in COVID-19. TCRdb keeps only in-frame clones here, not all; method: immunoSEQ multiplex PCR. The data show approximately 260,000 clones, with roughly 83% seen just once and roughly 4.6% held by the top ten. Input material: peripheral blood. The receptors were gathered from a man in his 60s who had recovered from COVID-19.

This clone was observed once. The CDR3 DNA reads as TGTGCCAATTCCCGGGACAGGGGCTCTGTGGATACGCAGTATTTT. Protein: CANSRDRGSVDTQYF. The chain employs TRBV6-5 and TRBJ2-3; the match to TRBD1 covers 10 bases. The CDR3 has 15 residues. CDR1 MNHEY and CDR2 SVGAGI come from the germline V gene. V shed 10 bases and J 6 bases; nucleotides not matched to a gene: 13.

The chain employs TRBV5-1 and TRBJ2-3; 9 bases are a match to TRBD2. The CDR3 length is 14 residues. Germline CDR1 is SGHRS and CDR2 is YFSETQ. V lost 4 bases, J lost 5 bases, and 5 bases stayed unmatched. CDR3 bases: TGCGCCAGCAGCGGCGGGGGGGCGATAGATACGCAGTATTTT. Protein: CASSGGGAIDTQYF.

This sequence joins TRBV27 and TRBJ1-1; 8 bases are a match to TRBD1. This CDR3 has 15 residues. Germline values: CDR1 MNHEY, CDR2 SMNVEV (reference sequence). The V and J ends lost 5 bases and 3 bases, in that order; junction bases with no gene match: 8. DNA of the CDR3: TGTGCCAGCAGTGTAGATCAGGGGGCCTACACTGAAGCTTTCTTT. It yields the protein CASSVDQGAYTEAFF.

This clone was detected once. This chain connects TRBV30 to TRBJ2-3, with 9 bases that match TRBD1. Trimming took 5 bases from V and 3 from J; bases not matched to a gene: 0. CDR3 length equals 12 residues. Germline V lookup: CDR1 GTSNPN, CDR2 SVGIG (reference sequence). CDR3: CAWDRGTDTQYF. CDR3 bases: TGTGCCTGGGACAGGGGGACAGATACGCAGTATTTT.

This clone was counted once. The J gene is TRBJ2-2, the V gene TRBV6-1; D perhaps matches TRBD2 (6 bases). The CDR3 runs to 19 residues. Germline values: CDR1 MNHNS, CDR2 SASEGT. V was clipped by 2 bases and J by 5 bases, with 24 bases between them. The DNA of the CDR3 is TGTGCCAGCAGTGAAAGGCGGGGCGGGGCCCTGCTGGATACCGGGGAGCTGTTTTTT. It specifies CASSERRGGALLDTGELFF.

The chain has TRBV11-2 and TRBJ1-4; 7 bases match TRBD1. The CDR3 covers 16 residues. CDR1 and CDR2 (germline): SGHAT, FQNNGV. The J segment lost 5 bases and the V segment lost 1 base, leaving 7 bases of the junction unmatched. CDR3 sequence reads: CASSLGTGTVNEKLFF. The CDR3 DNA reads as TGTGCCAGCAGCTTAGGTACCGGGACAGTAAATGAAAAACTGTTTTTT. The complete variable domain, with remaining parts taken from reference TRBV11-2 and TRBJ1-4, reads EAGVAQSPRYKIIEKRQSVAFWCNPISGHATLYWYQQILGQGPKLLIQFQNNGVVDDSQLPKDRFSAERLKGVDSTLKIQPAKLEDSAVYLCASSLGTGTVNEKLFFGSGTQLSVL.

The J gene is TRBJ1-2, the V gene TRBV7-9, with unresolved D. The CDR3 contains 14 residues. Germline CDR1 and CDR2: SEHNR and FQNEAQ (reference sequence). V was trimmed by 1 base and J by 0 bases, leaving 6 bases between them. The CDR3: CASSLETSNYGYTF. The CDR3 nucleotides read TGTGCCAGCAGCTTAGAGACTTCTAACTATGGCTACACCTTC. Together with reference TRBV7-9 and TRBJ1-2, the CDR3 gives the full variable domain: DTGVSQNPRHKITKRGQNVTFRCDPISEHNRLYWYRQTLGQGPEFLTYFQNEAQLEKSRLLSDRFSAERPKGSFSTLEIQRTEQGDSAMYLCASSLETSNYGYTFGSGTRLTVV.

This sequence joins TRBV19 and TRBJ1-1; TRBD1 aligns across 10 bases. CDR1 is LNHDA and CDR2 is SQIVND in the germline V gene (reference sequence). This CDR3 has 15 amino acids. V trimming: 5 bases; J trimming: 5 bases; junction bases outside the gene matches: 8. In DNA form, the CDR3 reads TGTGCCAGTAGTGGCGGACAGGGGGTAGTGACTGAAGCTTTCTTT. Protein sequence: CASSGGQGVVTEAFF.

The chain uses TRBV6-1 and TRBJ2-7, with 7 bases that match TRBD2. Germline V gives CDR1 MNHNS, CDR2 SASEGT. This CDR3 is built from 17 residues. V trimming: 1 base; J trimming: 0 bases; junction bases outside the gene matches: 9. The CDR3 reads CASSEGIWGGSSYEQYF. CDR3 DNA sequence: TGTGCCAGCAGTGAAGGTATCTGGGGGGGGAGCTCCTACGAGCAGTACTTC.

This clone was observed once. V usage is TRBV6-5 and J usage is TRBJ1-4, with 10 nucleotides matching TRBD1. The CDR3 runs 14 residues. The trim removed 9 bases at V and 7 bases at J, leaving 8 bases unmatched. Looked up from germline, CDR1 is MNHEY and CDR2 is SVGAGI. As DNA, the CDR3 is TGTGCCAGTGGGGACAGGGGAAGACGTGAAAAACTGTTTTTT. Its protein product is CASGDRGRREKLFF.

The chain links TRBV5-1 to TRBJ2-3; D gene unclear. The length of the CDR3 is 14 residues. Looked up from germline, CDR1 is SGHRS and CDR2 is YFSETQ. V dropped 0 bases and J dropped 2 bases, with 7 bases sitting between them. CDR3 amino acids: CASSLEQITDTQYF. CDR3 sequence (DNA): TGCGCCAGCAGCTTGGAGCAAATCACAGATACGCAGTATTTT.

This clone was seen more than once but under ten times. The V call is TRBV30, the J call TRBJ1-3; no definite D call. The germline gives CDR1 GTSNPN, CDR2 SVGIG (reference sequence). The CDR3 consists of 16 residues. Trimming pared 0 bases from V and 0 bases from J, leaving 12 bases between. The CDR3 region has the DNA TGTGCCTGGAGTGTATTAGACACGTACTCTGGAAACACCATATATTTT. This sequence encodes CAWSVLDTYSGNTIYF.

This sequence joins TRBV15 and TRBJ1-1; D unresolved. V lost 4 bases, J lost 7 bases, and 10 bases lay in between. CDR3 length: 12 residues. Germline CDR1 reads LNHNV; CDR2 reads YYDKDF (reference sequence). DNA for the CDR3: TGTGCCACCAGCATAGAGAGGAATGAAGCTTTCTTT. Encoded protein: CATSIERNEAFF.

This CDR3 reads CASSSQVRGHTEAFF. CDR3 in DNA: TGTGCCAGCAGCTCCCAGGTCAGGGGGCACACTGAAGCTTTCTTT. This chain joins TRBV5-5 and TRBJ1-1, with TRBD1 identical over 8 bases. Germline CDR1 reads SGHKS; CDR2 reads YYEKEE (reference sequence). The J segment lost 3 bases and the V segment lost 3 bases, leaving 7 bases of the junction unmatched. This CDR3 is 15 amino acids long.

J is TRBJ1-1 and V is TRBV28, with 8 positions matching TRBD1. The CDR3 contains 14 residues. Trimming cost V 10 bases and J 0 bases; bases outside gene matches: 7. Germline V gives CDR1 MDHEN, CDR2 SYDVKM. CDR3 residues: CATRPGGLNTEAFF. CDR3 bases: TGTGCCACCAGGCCAGGGGGCCTGAACACTGAAGCTTTCTTT.

This chain connects TRBV6-1 to TRBJ2-5; TRBD1 is a possible D gene (5 bases). V lost 0 bases to trimming and J lost 1 base, with 9 bases between them. From germline, CDR1 is MNHNS and CDR2 SASEGT. CDR3 length: 15 residues. DNA for the CDR3: TGTGCCAGCAGTGAAGCTAGGGGCAGCCAAGAGACCCAGTACTTC. It specifies CASSEARGSQETQYF.